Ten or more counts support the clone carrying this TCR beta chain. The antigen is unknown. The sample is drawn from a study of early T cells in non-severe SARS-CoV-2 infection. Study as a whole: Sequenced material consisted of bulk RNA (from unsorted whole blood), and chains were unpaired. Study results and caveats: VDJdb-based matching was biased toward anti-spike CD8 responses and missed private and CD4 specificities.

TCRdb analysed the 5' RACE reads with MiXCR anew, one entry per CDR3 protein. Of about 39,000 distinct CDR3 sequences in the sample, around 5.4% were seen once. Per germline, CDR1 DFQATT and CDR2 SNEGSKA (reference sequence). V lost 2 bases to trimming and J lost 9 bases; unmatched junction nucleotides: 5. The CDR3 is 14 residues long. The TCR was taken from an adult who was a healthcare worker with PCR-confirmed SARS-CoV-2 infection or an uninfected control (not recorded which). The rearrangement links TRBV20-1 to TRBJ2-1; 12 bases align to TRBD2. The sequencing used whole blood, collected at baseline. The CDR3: CSARMASGRVEQFF. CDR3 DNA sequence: TGCAGTGCTAGAATGGCTAGCGGGAGGGTTGAGCAGTTCTTC.